This T cell receptor beta chain originates from a study of T cell changes during pregnancy in multiple sclerosis. This table comes from immunoSEQ multiplex PCR, and its TCRdb copy is limited to in-frame clones, with some not included. The sample carries tens of thousands of clones, around 93% recorded once. Source: peripheral blood, taken after pregnancy. This TCR was sampled from a female donor with multiple sclerosis, enrolled in a pregnancy study.

Here the CDR3 reads CASTLVRGRAEAFF. CDR3 nucleotides: TGTGCCAGCACCTTGGTACGGGGGAGGGCTGAAGCTTTCTTT. This rearrangement joins TRBV11-2 to TRBJ1-1; a weak D match, TRBD1 (5 bases). This CDR3 contains 14 residues. The V and J ends lost 7 bases and 6 bases respectively, with 18 bases between them. Germline V lookup: CDR1 SGHAT, CDR2 FQNNGV.